This TCR beta chain derives from a study of cytomegalovirus exposure and HLA in healthy donors. As for this clone: Antigen unknown.

These donors counted as nominally healthy when sampled, but unrecorded immune exposures were likely. Findings and caveats of the study: In all likelihood, a cluster of highly shared sequence variants was a sequencing artifact. Links to common viral pathogens appeared, in a later analysis, for several of the most significant clusters.

PCR involved 60 Vbeta and 13 Jbeta primers. Data came from immunoSEQ multiplex PCR; TCRdb stores just in-frame clones and leaves some out. The sample carries some 140,000 clones, around four fifths recorded once. The clonotype originates from a male donor in good health and CMV-seropositive. Sequences were obtained from PBMCs.

The CDR3 protein is CASKQASPDNEQFF. In nucleotides, the CDR3 is TGTGCCAGCAAGCAGGCTAGCCCAGACAATGAGCAGTTCTTC. The chain uses TRBV2 and TRBJ2-1; possibly TRBD2 for D (5 bases). Germline V gene sequence: CDR1 SNHLY, CDR2 FYNNEI. Trimming left V 7 bases short and J 5 bases short, with 15 bases between. This CDR3 region has 14 residues.